Below are 19 T cell receptor beta chains sequenced from a single sample in a study of shared clonotypes between healthy human individuals (dated by TCRdb to the early 2020s). Libraries were built with the immunoSEQ multiplex PCR assay. TCRdb mirrors the immuneACCESS table, restricted to in-frame sequences. Some clones are absent from its copies; in checked studies, under half trace to an unresolved V gene, and the reason for the others is unknown. This sample is represented by about 380,000 clones; about 96% of them were singletons. The top ten clonotypes cover approximately 0.32% of the sample. The sample taken for sequencing was memory CD8+ T cells sorted from blood. Explained via the paper, the cell subset or site label denotes: CD45RO+ cells pooled with CCR7-negative TemRA cells. The receptors originated from a man aged 25-45 years in good health.

The chain is built from TRBV7-9 and TRBJ2-1; 7 bases are shared with TRBD1. Losses at the gene ends were 5 bases for V and 5 bases for J; bases not matched to a gene: 6. The germline CDR1 and CDR2 sequences are SEHNR and FQNEAQ (reference sequence). The CDR3 is made up of 14 amino acids. The CDR3 spells CASSRDSIHNEQFF. The CDR3 DNA follows: TGTGCCAGCAGCCGGGACAGTATTCACAATGAGCAGTTCTTC.

CDR3 sequence: CASSEGTTSTDTQYF. The CDR3 nucleotides are TGTGCCAGCAGCGAAGGGACTACTAGCACAGATACGCAGTATTTT. J is TRBJ2-3 and V is TRBV9; 7 bases match TRBD2. The J segment lost 0 bases and the V segment lost 3 bases, leaving 4 bases of the junction unmatched. The CDR3 extends over 15 amino acids. Germline lookup yields CDR1 SGDLS and CDR2 YYNGEE. Based on the CDR3 plus reference TRBV9 and TRBJ2-3, the full variable domain is DSGVTQTPKHLITATGQRVTLRCSPRSGDLSVYWYQQSLDQGLQFLIQYYNGEERAKGNILERFSAQQFPDLHSELNLSSLELGDSALYFCASSEGTTSTDTQYFGPGTRLTVL.

Only one count was recorded for this clone. This chain links TRBV28 with TRBJ2-7, with 8 bases lining up with TRBD1. Germline lookup yields CDR1 MDHEN and CDR2 SYDVKM. CDR3 length: 17 amino acids. J lost 4 bases, V lost 6 bases, and 17 bases had no gene match. CDR3 region: CASSYPTSDRGEYEQYF. DNA of the CDR3: TGTGCCAGCAGCTACCCCACTTCAGACAGGGGCGAATACGAGCAGTACTTC.

V and J are TRBV7-2 and TRBJ2-1; 8 nucleotides align to TRBD2. Germline CDR1 and CDR2: SGHTA and FQGNSA. J lost 2 bases, V lost 2 bases, and 2 bases had no gene match. This CDR3 contains 15 residues. The DNA of the CDR3 is TGTGCCAGCAGCTTACAAGCGGGAGCCTACAATGAGCAGTTCTTC. It specifies CASSLQAGAYNEQFF.

This clone was seen just once. The rearrangement uses TRBV7-9 and TRBJ2-1; 10 bases line up with TRBD2. The germline V gene has CDR1 SEHNR and CDR2 FQNEAQ (reference sequence). The CDR3 is 16 amino acids. The junction had 5 bases not matched to a gene; V was cut back by 1 base and J by 5 bases. The DNA of the CDR3 is TGTGCCAGCAGCTTAGGAACTAGCGGGATCCACAATGAGCAGTTCTTC. It codes for CASSLGTSGIHNEQFF.

This sequence joins TRBV5-1 and TRBJ2-7; the match to TRBD1 covers 7 bases. This CDR3 comprises 15 residues. Germline V gene sequence: CDR1 SGHRS, CDR2 YFSETQ. The ends lost 4 bases at V and 2 bases at J; junction bases unmatched: 9. The DNA for the CDR3 is TGCGCCAGCAGCCCCCTGGGGCAGGGGGCCTACGAGCAGTACTTC. Translated: CASSPLGQGAYEQYF.

The V and J genes are TRBV9 and TRBJ2-3, with D possibly being TRBD2 (6 bases). The germline V gene has CDR1 SGDLS and CDR2 YYNGEE. Trimming took off 0 bases at V and 5 bases at J, with 10 bases between the two ends. This CDR3 contains 14 residues. CDR3 in DNA: TGTGCCAGCAGCGTAGGGCTAGCGCAAGATACGCAGTATTTT. Residues: CASSVGLAQDTQYF.

The chain is built from TRBV6-1 and TRBJ2-3; 11 bases fit TRBD2. The CDR3 sequence is 16 residues long. Germline V gene lookup returns CDR1 MNHNS and CDR2 SASEGT. Trimming took 3 bases from V and 2 from J; bases not matched to a gene: 4. Written as DNA, the CDR3 is TGTGCCAGCAGTGATAGCGGGAGGGCTCTCACAGATACGCAGTATTTT. This encodes CASSDSGRALTDTQYF.

The chain combines TRBV7-6 with TRBJ2-2; the match to TRBD2 covers 8 bases. V lost 2 bases to trimming and J lost 8 bases; unmatched junction nucleotides: 16. This CDR3 contains 18 residues. Germline values: CDR1 SGHVS, CDR2 FNYEAQ. The CDR3 coding sequence is TGTGCCAGCAGCTTAAACCCCTGGCCGGGAGGGGTTAGGGGGGAGCTGTTTTTT. Protein product: CASSLNPWPGGVRGELFF.

This clone was seen once. The V and J genes are TRBV6-5 and TRBJ1-4, with 12 bases aligning to TRBD1. The germline gives CDR1 MNHEY, CDR2 SVGAGI. The V gene end was trimmed by 10 bases and the J gene end by 2 bases; junction bases not matched to a gene: 5. The CDR3 runs to 15 residues. CDR3 loop: CATRGQGATNEKLFF. CDR3 in DNA: TGTGCCACCCGGGGACAGGGGGCGACTAATGAAAAACTGTTTTTT.

This chain uses TRBV18 with TRBJ2-3; a possible D gene is TRBD2 (5 bases). Trimming left V 2 bases short and J 0 bases short, with 9 bases between. The CDR3 totals 15 residues. The germline V gene has CDR1 KGHSH and CDR2 LQKENI. The CDR3 region has the DNA TGTGCCAGCTCACCAAGCGGAGCTAGCACAGATACGCAGTATTTT. Its translation is CASSPSGASTDTQYF.

This sequence joins TRBV6-6 and TRBJ2-2; 7 nucleotides line up with TRBD2. Germline trimming cut 2 bases from V and 8 bases from J; bases unmatched to any gene: 11. The CDR3 loop spans 16 amino acids. CDR1 MNHNY and CDR2 SVGAGI come from the germline V gene (reference sequence). Here the CDR3 DNA reads TGTGCCAGCAGTTACGGGGGATGGAGGGAGGGAGGGGAGCTGTTTTTT. It yields the protein CASSYGGWREGGELFF.

The chain employs TRBV7-8 and TRBJ2-1; TRBD2 might be the D (6 bases). Per germline, CDR1 SGHVS and CDR2 FQNEAQ. The CDR3 totals 14 residues. V shed 1 base and J shed 9 bases, with 13 bases lying between them. This chain's CDR3 is CASSLGGTHGEQFF. DNA of the CDR3: TGTGCCAGCAGCTTAGGCGGGACCCACGGTGAGCAGTTCTTC.

This clone showed up just once. The chain is built from TRBV7-3 and TRBJ2-3; 10 bases map to TRBD2. Germline V gene sequence: CDR1 SGHTA, CDR2 FQGTGA. Germline trimming cut 2 bases from V and 4 bases from J; bases unmatched to any gene: 3. This CDR3 contains 15 residues. CDR3 residues: CASSLSSGRADTQYF. The CDR3 region has the DNA TGTGCCAGCAGCTTATCCAGCGGGAGGGCAGATACGCAGTATTTT.

The V and J genes are TRBV5-8 and TRBJ2-7, with 9 bases matching TRBD1. Germline lookup yields CDR1 SGHTS and CDR2 YDEGEE. V shed 4 bases and J 5 bases; nucleotides not matched to a gene: 7. The CDR3 loop spans 14 amino acids. DNA for the CDR3: TGTGCCAGCAGCCTCCGGGACAGGGAACACGAGCAGTACTTC. It translates to CASSLRDREHEQYF.

The V and J genes are TRBV6-5 and TRBJ1-4; D uncertain. The CDR3 loop spans 16 amino acids. Germline assignment: CDR1 MNHEY and CDR2 SVGAGI. The V end was cut by 0 bases, the J end by 0 bases, with 8 bases between. The CDR3 is CASSYSEVATNEKLFF. The CDR3 DNA sequence: TGTGCCAGCAGTTACTCAGAGGTTGCAACTAATGAAAAACTGTTTTTT.

V usage is TRBV9 and J usage is TRBJ1-3, with a weak D call TRBD1 (5 bases). V lost 4 bases, J lost 7 bases, and 12 bases lay in between. From germline, CDR1 is SGDLS and CDR2 YYNGEE. The CDR3 has 13 residues. In DNA, the CDR3 is TGTGCCAGCAGCTCGGGACTCGATAACACCATATATTTT. Amino acids: CASSSGLDNTIYF.

This chain uses TRBV19 with TRBJ2-7; D remains ambiguous. V was shortened by 5 bases and J by 5 bases, with 13 bases between the two germline ends. The CDR3 extends over 13 amino acids. CDR1 and CDR2 (germline): LNHDA, SQIVND (reference sequence). In DNA, the CDR3 is TGTGCCAGTAGTGGTTTGTCGGTCGACGAGCAGTACTTC. This sequence encodes CASSGLSVDEQYF.

The gene calls are TRBV7-6 and TRBJ2-1; D perhaps matches TRBD1 (6 bases). CDR3 size: 12 residues. CDR1 is SGHVS, CDR2 FNYEAQ, per germline. The ends were cut back, 2 bases at V and 8 bases at J, with 7 bases in the middle. CDR3 amino acids: CASSLNRDEQFF. CDR3 in DNA: TGTGCCAGCAGCTTAAACAGGGATGAGCAGTTCTTC.